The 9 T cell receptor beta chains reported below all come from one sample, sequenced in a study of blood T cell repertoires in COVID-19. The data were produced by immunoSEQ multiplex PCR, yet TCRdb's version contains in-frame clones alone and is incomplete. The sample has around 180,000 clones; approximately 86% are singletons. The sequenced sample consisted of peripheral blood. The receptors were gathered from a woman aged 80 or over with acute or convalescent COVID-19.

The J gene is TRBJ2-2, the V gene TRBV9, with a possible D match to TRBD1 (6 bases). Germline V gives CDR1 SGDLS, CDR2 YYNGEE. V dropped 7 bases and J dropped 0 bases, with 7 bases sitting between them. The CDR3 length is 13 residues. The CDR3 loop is CASGQTNTGELFF. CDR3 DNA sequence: TGTGCCAGCGGACAGACGAACACCGGGGAGCTGTTTTTT. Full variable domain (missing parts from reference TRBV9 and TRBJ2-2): DSGVTQTPKHLITATGQRVTLRCSPRSGDLSVYWYQQSLDQGLQFLIQYYNGEERAKGNILERFSAQQFPDLHSELNLSSLELGDSALYFCASGQTNTGELFFGEGSRLTVL.

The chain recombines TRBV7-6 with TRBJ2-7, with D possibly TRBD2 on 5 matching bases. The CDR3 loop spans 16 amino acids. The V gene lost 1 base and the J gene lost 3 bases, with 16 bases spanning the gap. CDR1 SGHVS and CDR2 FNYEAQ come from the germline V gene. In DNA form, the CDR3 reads TGTGCCAGCAGCTTAGGGGTTGCGGGCCCGGACTACGAGCAGTACTTC. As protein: CASSLGVAGPDYEQYF.

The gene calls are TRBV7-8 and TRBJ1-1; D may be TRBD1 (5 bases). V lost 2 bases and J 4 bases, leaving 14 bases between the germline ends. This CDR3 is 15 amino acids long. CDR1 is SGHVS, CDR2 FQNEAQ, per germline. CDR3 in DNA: TGTGCCAGCAGCTTACGCAAAGGGGCGTCCACTGAAGCTTTCTTT. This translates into CASSLRKGASTEAFF.

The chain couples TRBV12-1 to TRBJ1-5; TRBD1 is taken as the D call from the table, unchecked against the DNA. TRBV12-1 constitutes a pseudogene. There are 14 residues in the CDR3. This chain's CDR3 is CASTKSGQGQPQHF. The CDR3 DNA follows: TGTGCCAGCACTAAATCGGGACAGGGGCAGCCCCAGCATTTT.

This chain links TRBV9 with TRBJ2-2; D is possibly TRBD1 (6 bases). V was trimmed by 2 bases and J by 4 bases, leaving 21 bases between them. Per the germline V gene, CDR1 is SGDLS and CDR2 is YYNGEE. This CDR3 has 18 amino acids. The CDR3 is CASSVPTNRAWGTGELFF. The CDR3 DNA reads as TGTGCCAGCAGCGTCCCGACTAACAGGGCCTGGGGCACCGGGGAGCTGTTTTTT.

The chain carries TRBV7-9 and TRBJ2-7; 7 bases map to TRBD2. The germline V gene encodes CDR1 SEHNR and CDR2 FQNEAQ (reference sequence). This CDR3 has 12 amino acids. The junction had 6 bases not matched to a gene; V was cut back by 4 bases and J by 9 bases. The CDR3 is CASSSRGRVQYF. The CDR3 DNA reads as TGTGCCAGCAGCTCACGGGGGAGGGTGCAGTACTTC.

The CDR3 coding sequence is TGCGCCAGCAGCTTGTCCCCTAGCGGGTCGTCCTACGAGCAGTACTTC. Protein sequence: CASSLSPSGSSYEQYF. The rearrangement uses TRBV5-1 and TRBJ2-7; TRBD2 aligns across 8 bases. Germline CDR1 is SGHRS and CDR2 is YFSETQ. The CDR3 runs to 16 residues. After removal of 1 base from V and 1 base from J, the junction contained 7 bases not matched to a gene.

Here the CDR3 reads CASSSGQSTNEKLFF. The DNA for the CDR3 is TGTGCCAGCAGCTCCGGACAGTCAACTAATGAAAAACTGTTTTTT. The V gene is TRBV7-9, the J gene TRBJ1-4; weak D call: TRBD1 (6 bases). The CDR3 is 15 residues long. Trimming left V 4 bases short and J 0 bases short, with 9 bases between. The germline V gene encodes CDR1 SEHNR and CDR2 FQNEAQ (reference sequence).

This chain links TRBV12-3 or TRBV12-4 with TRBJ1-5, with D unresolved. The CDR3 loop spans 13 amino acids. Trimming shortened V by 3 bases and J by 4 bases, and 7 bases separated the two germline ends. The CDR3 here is CASSFRENQPQHF. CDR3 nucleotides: TGTGCCAGCAGTTTCCGGGAAAATCAGCCCCAGCATTTT.